The 22 T cell receptor beta chains presented below share a single source sample, sequenced in a study of Graves' ophthalmopathy and Graves' hyperthyroidism. Transcripts of RNA were the source for amplifying TCR beta CDR3 regions. First-round RT-PCR relied on HTBI primers, and a second-round multiplex PCR came next. TCRdb reprocessed the multiplex PCR reads via MiXCR and lists one record per CDR3 protein. The sample includes under 400,000 distinct CDR3 sequences, around a sixth of them seen just once. Sample: peripheral blood. These receptors came from an adult man with Graves' ophthalmopathy.

This clonotype showed up just a few times. This chain connects TRBV12-3 or TRBV12-4 to TRBJ1-5; D ambiguous. Between the trimmed V and J ends, which lost 4 bases and 0 bases, there was a span of 7 bases. The CDR3 sequence is 14 residues long. As DNA, the CDR3 is TGTGCCAGCAGTTACCAGGCTAGCAATCAGCCCCAGCATTTT. The encoded protein is CASSYQASNQPQHF.

This clonotype was counted many times. J is TRBJ1-1 and V is TRBV5-1; TRBD1 matches 7 bases. The length of the CDR3 is 15 residues. V shed 4 bases, J shed 5 bases, and the junction held 11 bases outside the gene matches. The germline V gene has CDR1 SGHRS and CDR2 YFSETQ. CDR3 protein: CASSPRYRGNTEAFF. The CDR3 coding sequence is TGCGCCAGCAGCCCTAGGTACAGGGGTAATACTGAAGCTTTCTTT.

This clonotype was observed at least ten times. A junction boundary mismatches the germline segment, possibly from a read error. The chain is built from TRBV11-1 and TRBJ1-2; D gene unclear. Germline V gene lookup returns CDR1 SGHAT and CDR2 FQDESV (reference sequence). This CDR3 has 13 amino acids. The CDR3 loop reads CSSSPGENYGYTF. The CDR3 DNA follows: TGTTCCAGCAGCCCCGGCGAGAACTATGGCTACACCTTC.

The chain couples TRBV5-1 to TRBJ1-5; a possible D gene is TRBD1 (6 bases). CDR3 length: 14 residues. CDR1 SGHRS and CDR2 YFSETQ come from the germline V gene. Trimming took off 4 bases at V and 6 bases at J, with 14 bases between the two ends. The CDR3 DNA follows: TGCGCCAGCAGCATGGGGACAACCGGTCAGCCCCAGCATTTT. Amino acids: CASSMGTTGQPQHF.

This clonotype was recorded at least ten times. CDR3 loop: CASSGPGLAGEETQYF. In DNA form, the CDR3 reads TGTGCCAGCAGCGGTCCGGGACTAGCGGGAGAGGAGACCCAGTACTTC. This sequence joins TRBV13 and TRBJ2-5; 14 nucleotides line up with TRBD2. CDR3 length equals 16 residues. The V gene's germline CDR1 is PRHDT and CDR2 FYEKMQ (reference sequence). V was clipped by 5 bases and J by 5 bases; unmatched bases: 7.

The chain employs TRBV6-1 and TRBJ2-7; maybe TRBD2 (6 bases). The germline V gene encodes CDR1 MNHNS and CDR2 SASEGT. The V and J ends lost 8 bases and 4 bases respectively, with 12 bases between them. CDR3 length equals 12 residues. The CDR3: CASGPTSYEQYF. CDR3 in DNA: TGTGCCAGCGGGCCGACTAGTTACGAGCAGTACTTC.

This clonotype was seen once. The chain uses TRBV12-3 or TRBV12-4 and TRBJ1-2; TRBD1 is a possible D gene (5 bases). This CDR3 contains 13 residues. Trimming cost V 7 bases and J 3 bases, with 12 bases left between them. The CDR3 loop is CASTVGRDYGYTF. DNA for the CDR3: TGTGCCAGCACCGTGGGCAGGGACTATGGCTACACCTTC.

This clonotype was detected many times. This chain joins TRBV5-1 and TRBJ1-1; TRBD1 matches at 7 bases. Germline lookup yields CDR1 SGHRS and CDR2 YFSETQ. The junction had 9 bases not matched to a gene; V was cut back by 0 bases and J by 7 bases. The CDR3 length is 15 residues. CDR3 region: CASSLVVGGAGEAFF. The CDR3 bases are TGCGCCAGCAGCTTGGTGGTAGGGGGCGCTGGTGAAGCTTTCTTT.

The table lists this clonotype with many counts. V usage is TRBV30 and J usage is TRBJ2-7; D possibly corresponds to TRBD2 (6 bases). The ends were cut back, 8 bases at V and 3 bases at J, with 14 bases in the middle. Germline V lookup: CDR1 GTSNPN, CDR2 SVGIG (reference sequence). This CDR3 contains 12 residues. The CDR3 DNA reads TGTGCCGGACTAAGAGGGGACTACGAGCAGTACTTC. As protein: CAGLRGDYEQYF.

This clonotype was detected ten times or more. This chain connects TRBV12-3 or TRBV12-4 to TRBJ2-5, with 14 bases lining up with TRBD2. The CDR3 consists of 19 residues. Trimming took 6 bases from V and 2 from J; bases not matched to a gene: 14. This CDR3 is CASRTGTSGSRTIQETQYF. As DNA, the CDR3 is TGTGCCAGCAGAACCGGGACTAGCGGGAGTAGGACCATACAAGAGACCCAGTACTTC.

V usage is TRBV27 and J usage is TRBJ2-1, with D possibly matching TRBD1 (5 bases). Germline lookup yields CDR1 MNHEY and CDR2 SMNVEV (reference sequence). The germline V and J ends were trimmed by 5 bases and 6 bases, with 14 bases remaining between them. This CDR3 region has 14 residues. This CDR3 reads CASSESRVGNEQFF. CDR3 bases: TGTGCCAGCAGTGAAAGCAGGGTCGGCAATGAGCAGTTCTTC.

This clonotype was detected many times. The chain carries TRBV19 and TRBJ2-2; TRBD1 aligns across 8 bases. The CDR3 runs to 15 residues. The germline gives CDR1 LNHDA, CDR2 SQIVND (reference sequence). J gave up 4 bases and V 5 bases, and 6 bases lay outside the gene matches. The CDR3 DNA reads TGTGCCAGTAGTCGCTGGACAGGGCGCACCGGGGAGCTGTTTTTT. This encodes CASSRWTGRTGELFF.

This sequence joins TRBV6-5 and TRBJ2-7; D not resolved. This CDR3 is 14 amino acids long. Germline V gives CDR1 MNHEY, CDR2 SVGAGI. Trimming removed 3 bases from V and 2 bases from J, with 11 bases in between. Written as DNA, the CDR3 is TGTGCCAGCAGTTATGCTTATGGGGCCTACGAGCAGTACTTC. It codes for CASSYAYGAYEQYF.

There are a few counts of this clonotype. This chain connects TRBV27 to TRBJ1-5; weak D call: TRBD1 (5 bases). Germline V gives CDR1 MNHEY, CDR2 SMNVEV (reference sequence). The CDR3 consists of 14 residues. V was cut by 6 bases and J by 5 bases, with 14 bases left in between. The CDR3 nucleotides are TGTGCCAGCAGATCCCAAATGGGGGATCAGCCCCAGCATTTT. Translating gives CASRSQMGDQPQHF.

This clonotype was detected many times. CDR3 amino acids: CASSLGSGGTLETQYF. CDR3 nucleotide sequence: TGCGCCAGCAGCTTGGGTAGCGGAGGGACCCTGGAGACCCAGTACTTC. The V and J genes are TRBV5-1 and TRBJ2-5, with D tentatively TRBD2 (6 bases). Germline V gene data show CDR1 as SGHRS and CDR2 as YFSETQ. The CDR3 extends over 16 amino acids. The germline V and J ends were trimmed by 0 bases and 5 bases, with 17 bases remaining between them.

The V gene is TRBV13, the J gene TRBJ2-2; D possibly matches TRBD1 or TRBD2 (5 bases each). The CDR3 length is 16 residues. Germline CDR1 reads PRHDT; CDR2 reads FYEKMQ (reference sequence). Trimming took 0 bases from V and 3 from J, leaving 11 bases between them. The CDR3 protein is CASSLGAGSYTGELFF. The CDR3 nucleotides are TGTGCCAGCAGCTTAGGGGCAGGGAGCTACACCGGGGAGCTGTTTTTT.

The rearrangement joins TRBV29-1 to TRBJ2-5; D ambiguous. Germline V gene data show CDR1 as SQVTM and CDR2 as ANQGSEA. This CDR3 contains 13 residues. V lost 4 bases to trimming and J lost 5 bases, with 14 bases between them. The CDR3 spells CSVGVTGRETQYF. The CDR3 DNA sequence: TGCAGCGTTGGTGTCACGGGTAGGGAGACCCAGTACTTC.

This clonotype appeared many times. The rearrangement links TRBV27 to TRBJ2-7, with 7 nucleotides matching TRBD1. The CDR3 has 14 residues. Looked up from germline, CDR1 is MNHEY and CDR2 is SMNVEV (reference sequence). With V trimmed by 6 bases and J by 1 base, 6 bases remained unmatched. CDR3 DNA sequence: TGTGCCAGCAGCCGGGACAGCAGTTCCTACGAGCAGTACTTC. It specifies CASSRDSSSYEQYF.

This clonotype was detected many times. The rearrangement joins TRBV7-2 to TRBJ2-7; tentatively, D is TRBD1 (5 bases). The CDR3 spans 13 residues. Germline V CDR1 and CDR2: SGHTA, FQGNSA. V shed 5 bases and J shed 6 bases, with 14 bases lying between them. This CDR3 reads CASSPRALSEQYF. CDR3 DNA sequence: TGTGCCAGCAGCCCCAGGGCTCTGAGCGAGCAGTACTTC.

This clonotype was recorded at least ten times. The genes are TRBV19 and TRBJ1-1, with D unclear. V was pared by 6 bases and J by 5 bases, with 13 bases between. This CDR3 has 13 amino acids. Germline CDR1 and CDR2: LNHDA and SQIVND (reference sequence). The CDR3 DNA reads as TGTGCCAGTAGATGGAAGGGAGAAACTGAAGCTTTCTTT. Translating gives CASRWKGETEAFF.

Many counts were recorded for this clonotype. The rearrangement joins TRBV12-3 or TRBV12-4 to TRBJ1-1; a weak D match, TRBD1 (6 bases). V was shortened by 5 bases and J by 2 bases, with 12 bases between the two germline ends. The CDR3 is 14 amino acids. CDR3 residues: CASSPGTFNTEAFF. The CDR3 DNA reads as TGTGCCAGCAGTCCCGGGACATTCAACACTGAAGCTTTCTTT.

A note on this clonotype: This could be a read error, since a much larger clone is one nucleotide away. The V call is TRBV10-3, the J call TRBJ1-1, with 8 bases fitting TRBD1. CDR1 ENHRY and CDR2 SYGVKD come from the germline V gene. The J segment lost 0 bases and the V segment lost 3 bases, leaving 6 bases of the junction unmatched. The CDR3 runs 16 residues. The CDR3 protein is CAISEGTGGMNTEAFF. In DNA, the CDR3 is TGTGCCATCAGTGAAGGGACAGGCGGCATGAACACTGAAGCTTTCTTT.